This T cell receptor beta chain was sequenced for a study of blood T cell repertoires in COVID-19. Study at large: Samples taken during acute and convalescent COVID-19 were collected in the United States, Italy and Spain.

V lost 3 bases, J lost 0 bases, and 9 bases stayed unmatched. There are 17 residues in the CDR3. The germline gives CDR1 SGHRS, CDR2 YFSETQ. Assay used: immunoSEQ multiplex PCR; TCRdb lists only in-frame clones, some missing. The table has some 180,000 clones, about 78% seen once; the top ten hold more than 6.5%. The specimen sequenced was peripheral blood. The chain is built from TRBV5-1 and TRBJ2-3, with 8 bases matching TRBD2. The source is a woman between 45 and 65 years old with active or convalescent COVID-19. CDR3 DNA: TGCGCCAGCAGCTCTTTTCGGGGGGGCCCTAGCACAGATACGCAGTATTTT. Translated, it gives CASSSFRGGPSTDTQYF. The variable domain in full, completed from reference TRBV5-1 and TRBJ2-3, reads KAGVTQTPRYLIKTRGQQVTLSCSPISGHRSVSWYQQTPGQGLQFLFEYFSETQRNKGNFPGRFSGRQFSNSRSEMNVSTLELGDSALYLCASSSFRGGPSTDTQYFGPGTRLTVL.